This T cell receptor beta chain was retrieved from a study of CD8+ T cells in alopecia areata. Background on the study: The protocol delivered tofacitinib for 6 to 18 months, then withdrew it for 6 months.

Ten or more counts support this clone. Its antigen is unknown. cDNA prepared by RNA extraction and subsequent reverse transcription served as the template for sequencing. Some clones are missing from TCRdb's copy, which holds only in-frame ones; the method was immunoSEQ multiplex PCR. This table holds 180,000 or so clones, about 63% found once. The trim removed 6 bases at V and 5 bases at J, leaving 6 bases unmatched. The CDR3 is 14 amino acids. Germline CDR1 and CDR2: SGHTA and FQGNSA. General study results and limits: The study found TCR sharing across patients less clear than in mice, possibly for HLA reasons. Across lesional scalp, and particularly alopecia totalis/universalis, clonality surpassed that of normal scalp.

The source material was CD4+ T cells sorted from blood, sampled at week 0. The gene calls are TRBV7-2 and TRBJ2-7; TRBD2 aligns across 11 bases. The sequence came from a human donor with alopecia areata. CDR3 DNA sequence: TGTGCCAGCAGGTTTTCGACTAGCGGGGACGAGCAGTACTTC. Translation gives CASRFSTSGDEQYF.